The 13 T cell receptor beta chains reported below all come from one sample, sequenced in a study of persistence of HIV-infected CD4 T cells. This nonspecific control used anti-CD3/anti-CD28 bead stimulation of CD4+ T cells. Responding CD4+ T cells were sorted by upregulation of both CD40 ligand and CD69. These TCRs' antigens remain unknown. The immunoSEQ assay was version 4, run in survey mode. Repertoires were generated with immunoSEQ multiplex PCR, while TCRdb's copy carries only in-frame clones and drops some. This table holds under 50,000 clones, around 89% found once. The sequencing used CD4+ T cells sorted from PBMCs after approximately 20-hour stimulation, collected from a patient who received antiretroviral therapy. The source of these receptors is an adult woman with HIV who was CMV-seropositive.

This chain uses TRBV3-1 (or the pseudogene TRBV3-2) with TRBJ1-3; D is ambiguous. In germline, CDR1 is LGHDT, CDR2 YNNKEL (reference sequence). The CDR3 runs to 14 residues. The V end was cut by 0 bases, the J end by 0 bases, with 3 bases between. CDR3 nucleotide sequence: TGTGCCAGCAGCCAAGACTTCTCTGGAAACACCATATATTTT. Its protein product is CASSQDFSGNTIYF.

The chain joins TRBV5-4 to TRBJ1-2, with D uncertain. Germline CDR1 reads SGHNT; CDR2 reads YYREEE (reference sequence). The CDR3 has 13 residues. Between the trimmed V and J ends, which lost 4 bases and 3 bases, there was a span of 10 bases. CDR3 in amino acids: CASSHTADYGYTF. CDR3 DNA: TGTGCCAGCAGCCATACAGCCGACTATGGCTACACCTTC.

The chain has TRBV27 and TRBJ2-7; 9 bases align to TRBD1. This CDR3 contains 13 residues. Germline V gives CDR1 MNHEY, CDR2 SMNVEV (reference sequence). Trimming removed 5 bases from V and 4 bases from J; junction bases left unmatched: 3. CDR3 sequence reads: CASSLGTGYEQYF. CDR3 in DNA: TGTGCCAGCAGTCTGGGGACAGGGTACGAGCAGTACTTC.

The chain combines TRBV19 with TRBJ1-2, with no clear D. V was clipped by 7 bases and J by 7 bases, with 16 bases between them. This CDR3 comprises 13 residues. CDR1 and CDR2 (germline): LNHDA, SQIVND (reference sequence). The CDR3 DNA follows: TGTGCCAGTACCCCCCGCCCGGGCTCTGGCTACACCTTC. Protein product: CASTPRPGSGYTF.

This clone was recorded a few times. In DNA, the CDR3 is TGTGCCAGCAGCTCCTCCCTGGGCCTCTCTGGAAACACCATATATTTT. It yields the protein CASSSSLGLSGNTIYF. This chain links TRBV7-2 with TRBJ1-3; D is uncertain. The CDR3 contains 16 residues. Germline values: CDR1 SGHTA, CDR2 FQGNSA. With 4 bases removed from V and 0 bases from J, the gap between germline ends came to 13 bases.

The chain couples TRBV2 to TRBJ1-1, with D tentatively TRBD1 (5 bases). The CDR3 spans 11 residues. Trimming pared 7 bases from V and 4 bases from J, leaving 7 bases between. Germline CDR1 reads SNHLY; CDR2 reads FYNNEI. The CDR3 here is CASKGTTEAFF. The CDR3 bases are TGTGCCAGCAAGGGGACCACTGAAGCTTTCTTT.

Here the CDR3 reads CASSSQGGGEAFF. CDR3 DNA: TGTGCCAGCAGCTCCCAAGGGGGGGGAGAAGCTTTCTTT. This chain joins TRBV7-3 and TRBJ1-1, with D perhaps matching TRBD1 (6 bases). V was cut by 4 bases and J by 8 bases, with 14 bases left in between. Per germline, CDR1 SGHTA and CDR2 FQGTGA. The CDR3 has 13 amino acids.

The chain carries TRBV19 and TRBJ2-1; the match to TRBD2 covers 8 bases. Germline V gene lookup returns CDR1 LNHDA and CDR2 SQIVND (reference sequence). V gave up 7 bases and J gave up 1 base; unmatched junction bases: 12. The CDR3 is made up of 17 amino acids. Here the CDR3 DNA reads TGTGCCAGTATGGCTAAAGGACTAGCAGGATCCTACAATGAGCAGTTCTTC. It encodes CASMAKGLAGSYNEQFF.

This sequence joins TRBV7-2 and TRBJ2-7, with 8 bases aligning to TRBD1. CDR3 length: 14 amino acids. Germline loops: CDR1 SGHTA, CDR2 FQGNSA. J was trimmed by 6 bases and V by 3 bases; bases with no gene match: 7. CDR3 sequence: CASSFEPGTGEQYF. For the CDR3, the DNA is TGTGCCAGCAGCTTCGAGCCGGGGACAGGCGAGCAGTACTTC.

A few counts support this clone. The J gene is TRBJ1-6, the V gene TRBV3-1 (or the pseudogene TRBV3-2); the D is unclear. Germline lookup yields CDR1 LGHDT and CDR2 YNNKEL (reference sequence). The CDR3 extends over 17 amino acids. Trimming removed 6 bases from V and 0 bases from J, with 15 bases in between. The CDR3 spells CASSPDLVSSYNSPLHF. Here the CDR3 DNA reads TGTGCCAGCAGTCCCGACTTGGTGAGCTCCTATAATTCACCCCTCCACTTT.

The chain employs TRBV5-4 and TRBJ2-7, with 10 bases matching TRBD1. V dropped 5 bases and J dropped 2; count of bases not matched to a gene: 10. Germline V lookup: CDR1 SGHNT, CDR2 YYREEE (reference sequence). The CDR3 is 16 amino acids. This CDR3 is CASSSRSGQGTYEQYF. The CDR3 DNA is TGTGCCAGCAGTTCCCGGTCGGGACAGGGGACCTACGAGCAGTACTTC.

V is TRBV7-9 and J is TRBJ1-1; D unresolved. The V gene lost 1 base and the J gene lost 10 bases, with 13 bases spanning the gap. Per the germline V gene, CDR1 is SEHNR and CDR2 is FQNEAQ (reference sequence). CDR3 size: 13 residues. The CDR3 loop is CASSLGRRVGAFF. The CDR3 nucleotides read TGTGCCAGCAGCTTAGGACGTCGGGTGGGAGCTTTCTTT.

The chain links TRBV29-1 to TRBJ1-2; TRBD1 aligns across 10 bases. There are 12 residues in the CDR3. Per germline, CDR1 SQVTM and CDR2 ANQGSEA. V shed 4 bases, J shed 8 bases, and the junction held 4 bases outside the gene matches. The CDR3 nucleotides are TGCAGCGTTGCCGGACAGGGGGTGGGCTACACCTTC. It codes for CSVAGQGVGYTF.